This T cell receptor beta chain was sequenced in a study of blood T cell repertoires in COVID-19. Authors' processing steps: Cell counts per sample came from amplifying reference gene primers. Profiling relied on immunoSEQ multiplex PCR, and the TCRdb table lists in-frame clones only, not all of them. V, J and clone size are taken as reported in that table, and D and trimming were inferred from the DNA itself. The sample lists 200,000 to 250,000 clones, roughly 80% occurring once. This CDR3 has 15 amino acids. From germline, CDR1 is MDHEN and CDR2 SYDVKM. V was trimmed by 7 bases and J by 3 bases, leaving 16 bases between them.

The sequence was collected from a man in his 60s who had recovered from COVID-19. The sample taken for sequencing was PBMCs or T cells enriched from blood (not recorded which). The genes are TRBV28 and TRBJ2-1; no definite D call. The CDR3 here is CASTQAGFGYNEQFF. The DNA of the CDR3 is TGTGCCAGCACCCAGGCTGGGTTTGGCTACAATGAGCAGTTCTTC.